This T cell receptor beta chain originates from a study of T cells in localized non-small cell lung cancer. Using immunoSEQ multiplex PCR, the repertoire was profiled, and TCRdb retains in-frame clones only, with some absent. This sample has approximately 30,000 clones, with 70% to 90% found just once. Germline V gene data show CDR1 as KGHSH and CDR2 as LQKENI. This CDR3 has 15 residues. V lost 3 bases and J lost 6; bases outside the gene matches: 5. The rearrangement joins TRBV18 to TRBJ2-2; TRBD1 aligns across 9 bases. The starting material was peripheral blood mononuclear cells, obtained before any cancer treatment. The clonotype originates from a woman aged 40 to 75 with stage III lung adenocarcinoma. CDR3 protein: CASSPRQGGSGELFF. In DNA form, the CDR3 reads TGTGCCAGCTCACCGCGACAGGGGGGATCCGGGGAGCTGTTTTTT.